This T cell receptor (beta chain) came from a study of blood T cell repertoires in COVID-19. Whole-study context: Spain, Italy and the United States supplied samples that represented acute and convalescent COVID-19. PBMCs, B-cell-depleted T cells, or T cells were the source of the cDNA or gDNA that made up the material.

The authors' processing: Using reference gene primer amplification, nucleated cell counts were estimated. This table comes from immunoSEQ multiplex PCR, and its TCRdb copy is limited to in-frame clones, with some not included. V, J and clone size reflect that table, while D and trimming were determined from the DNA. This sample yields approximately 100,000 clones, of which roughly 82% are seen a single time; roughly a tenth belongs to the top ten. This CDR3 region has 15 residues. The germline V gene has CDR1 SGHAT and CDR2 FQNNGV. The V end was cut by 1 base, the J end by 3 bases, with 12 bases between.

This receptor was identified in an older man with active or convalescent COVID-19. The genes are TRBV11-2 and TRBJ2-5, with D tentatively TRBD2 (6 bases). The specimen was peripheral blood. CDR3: CASSLVGRGEETQYF. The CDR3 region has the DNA TGTGCCAGCAGCTTAGTTGGGCGGGGAGAAGAGACCCAGTACTTC.